Listed below are T cell receptor beta chains from one sample, sequenced in a study of T cells expressing NK-cell markers. TCRdb re-called the 5' RACE reads, yielding one record per CDR3 amino acid sequence without DNA. This table lists 400,000 to 500,000 distinct CDR3 sequences. The source material was blood T cells: a sorted CD56 or NKG2C T cell subset, CD4+ or CD8+ T cells, or bulk PBMC T cells (not recorded which). These receptors were obtained from a woman between 18 and 75 years old in good health. CDR3s include the opening cysteine and the closing phenylalanine or tryptophan.

V gene	J gene	CDR3 protein
TRBV3-1	TRBJ2-4	CAKIRVRIAKNIQYF
TRBV6-1	TRBJ1-5	CASRGGKSNQPQHF
TRBV12-3/TRBV12-4	TRBJ1-2	CASSILSTYYGYTF
TRBV28	TRBJ2-7	CASSLTSGHLYEQYF
TRBV5-8	TRBJ2-3	CASSSPASPTQYF
TRBV12-3/TRBV12-4	TRBJ1-2	CASTLAGGAGYTF
TRBV18	TRBJ2-7	CASSPGRDSYEQYF
TRBV12-3/TRBV12-4	TRBJ1-4	CASSYQGVRMANEKLFF
TRBV27	TRBJ1-2	CASSSPPGTGGGGYTF
TRBV11-2	TRBJ2-2	CASSPPGGRDTGELFF
TRBV28	TRBJ2-3	CASSFVGGTQITQYF
TRBV2	TRBJ2-5	CASTGTSGRQETQYF
TRBV7-2	TRBJ1-1	CASSKTVMNTEAFF
TRBV29-1	TRBJ1-6	CSVGGGISNSPLHF
TRBV4-1	TRBJ1-1	CASSQPTGGNTEAFF
TRBV4-1	TRBJ2-1	CASSQVSGPLPYNEQFF
TRBV10-3	TRBJ1-1	CASMDSQNTEAFF
TRBV6-5	TRBJ2-3	CASSSGLAGGLTDTQYF
TRBV4-3	TRBJ1-1	CASSQERANTEAFF
TRBV6-8	TRBJ2-7	CASRCTGTSKQYF